This TCR beta chain was recorded in a study of cytomegalovirus exposure and HLA in healthy donors. Points from the study as a whole: In a later analysis, compared with equally common non-associated chains, HLA-associated beta chains were more expanded. In a later analysis, at a false discovery rate of 0.05, 15,000 to 20,000 TCR beta sequences matched HLA alleles.

Concerning this clone itself: Antigen: not known.

Trimming removed 0 bases at V and 1 base at J, with 6 bases between. The CDR3 totals 14 residues. Germline V gene sequence: CDR1 SGHNT, CDR2 YYREEE (reference sequence). The PCR employed 60 Vbeta primers together with 13 Jbeta primers. Method: immunoSEQ multiplex PCR; TCRdb's copy keeps in-frame clones and lacks some. The data contain about 120,000 clones, roughly 76% of them singletons. Donors in the study were healthy people who gave bone marrow. These donors counted as nominally healthy when sampled, but unrecorded immune exposures were likely. Sequenced: PBMCs. This TCR derives from a woman in her 50s in good health and CMV-seronegative. The chain employs TRBV5-4 and TRBJ2-3, with a possible D match to TRBD1 (5 bases). The CDR3 DNA is TGTGCCAGCAGCTTGGAGACAGGCACAGATACGCAGTATTTT. It is translated as CASSLETGTDTQYF.